A selection of T cell receptor beta chains follows, all from one sample in a study of T cell responses to AZD1222 COVID-19 vaccine. Clones were sequenced by immunoSEQ multiplex PCR, and TCRdb holds only the in-frame ones, with some missing. The sample yields 97,000 or so clones, approximately 90% seen once. The sample here was peripheral blood, taken 28 days after the second AZD1222 dose. The origin of the receptors is an adult who received the AZD1222 COVID-19 vaccine. The CDR3 runs from the conserved cysteine through the conserved F or W. D genes are given only for firm matches. Expanded clones get a size class; other rows say once, few or many, or leave the size out.

TRBD2,TRBV28,TRBJ2-2,-,CASSFGLAGDSLGPTGELFF,TGTGCCAGCAGTTTTGGACTAGCGGGAGACTCTTTGGGGCCCACCGGGGAGCTGTTTTTT
TRBD2,TRBV6-2/TRBV6-3,TRBJ2-7,once,CASNPAGTTYEQYF,TGTGCCAGCAACCCAGCGGGAACTACCTACGAGCAGTACTTC
TRBD2,TRBV11-2,TRBJ2-1,-,CASSPLGSGSIYEQFF,TGTGCCAGCAGCCCCCTTGGTAGCGGGAGTATTTATGAGCAGTTCTTC
-,TRBV4-3,TRBJ1-1,-,CASSQIVGTNTEAFF,TGCGCCAGCAGCCAAATAGTGGGGACGAACACTGAAGCTTTCTTT
TRBD1,TRBV6-5,TRBJ1-2,-,CASSPDRGYGYTF,TGTGCCAGCAGCCCCGACAGGGGCTATGGCTACACCTTC
-,TRBV19,TRBJ1-1,-,CASSMWRDNTEAFF,TGTGCCAGTAGTATGTGGCGGGACAACACTGAAGCTTTCTTT
TRBD1,TRBV28,TRBJ1-1,-,CASSLEEGARMNTEAFF,TGTGCCAGCAGTTTAGAGGAGGGGGCTCGAATGAACACTGAAGCTTTCTTT
-,TRBV10-2,TRBJ2-2,-,CASSPSGVNTGELFF,TGCGCCAGCAGCCCGAGCGGAGTCAACACCGGGGAGCTGTTTTTT
TRBD1,TRBV19,TRBJ1-2,-,CASRWTGVDYGYTF,TGTGCCAGTAGATGGACAGGGGTGGACTATGGCTACACCTTC
-,TRBV29-1,TRBJ1-1,-,CSVEAHTEAFF,TGCAGCGTTGAAGCCCACACTGAAGCTTTCTTT
-,TRBV7-2,TRBJ1-1,-,CASSSTRGTEAFF,TGTGCCAGCAGCTCGACGAGGGGAACTGAAGCTTTCTTT
TRBD1,TRBV7-2,TRBJ1-5,-,CASSLGQGLNQPQHF,TGTGCCAGCAGCTTAGGACAGGGGCTTAATCAGCCCCAGCATTTT
TRBD1,TRBV29-1,TRBJ1-1,-,CSALDQGANTEAFF,TGCAGCGCTTTAGACCAGGGGGCGAACACTGAAGCTTTCTTT
-,TRBV28,TRBJ1-1,-,CASSRPAMNTEAFF,TGTGCCAGCAGTCGACCCGCCATGAACACTGAAGCTTTCTTT
-,TRBV18,TRBJ2-1,-,CASSPLGGYNEQFF,TGTGCCAGCTCACCACTAGGGGGATACAATGAGCAGTTCTTC
TRBD2,TRBV5-1,TRBJ2-2,-,CASSLVASGRPMFF,TGCGCCAGCAGCTTGGTGGCTAGCGGGAGGCCGATGTTTTTT
-,TRBV2,TRBJ2-2,few,CASSADYANTGELFF,TGTGCCAGCAGTGCCGACTACGCGAACACCGGGGAGCTGTTTTTT
-,TRBV6-5,TRBJ2-7,-,CASKITGAGEQYF,TGTGCCAGCAAAATCACGGGGGCCGGGGAGCAGTACTTC
TRBD2,TRBV28,TRBJ2-1,few,CASSSPGTSGSSYNEQFF,TGTGCCAGCAGTTCACCCGGGACTAGCGGGAGCTCCTACAATGAGCAGTTCTTC
TRBD2,TRBV28,TRBJ2-7,-,CASSLRRLAGYEQYF,TGTGCCAGCAGTTTAAGAAGGCTAGCGGGATACGAGCAGTACTTC
TRBD2,TRBV28,TRBJ2-3,-,CASSPTSGTDTQYF,TGTGCCAGCAGTCCTACTAGCGGCACAGATACGCAGTATTTT
TRBD1,TRBV29-1,TRBJ1-4,-,CSAGEGAASNEKLFF,TGCAGCGCCGGGGAGGGGGCAGCAAGTAATGAAAAACTGTTTTTT
TRBD2,TRBV27,TRBJ2-7,once,CASSTRTSGATYEQYF,TGTGCCAGCAGTACACGGACTAGCGGGGCCACCTACGAGCAGTACTTC
-,TRBV11-2,TRBJ2-1,-,CASSLMDEQFF,TGTGCCAGCAGCTTAATGGATGAGCAGTTCTTC
-,TRBV18,TRBJ1-1,-,CASSHGPLNTEAFF,TGTGCCAGCTCACATGGACCTCTGAACACTGAAGCTTTCTTT
-,TRBV7-8,TRBJ1-2,-,CASSPDGLNYGYTF,TGTGCCAGCAGCCCGGACGGACTTAACTATGGCTACACCTTC
TRBD1,TRBV19,TRBJ2-1,-,CASSRRQGSYNEQFF,TGTGCCAGTAGTCGCCGACAGGGTTCCTACAATGAGCAGTTCTTC
TRBD1,TRBV7-8,TRBJ2-3,few,CASRQYRGVRPTDTQYF,TGTGCCAGCAGACAATACAGGGGGGTTCGCCCCACAGATACGCAGTATTTT
-,TRBV19,TRBJ2-7,-,CASSIAGNLYEQYF,TGTGCCAGTAGTATTGCTGGGAACCTCTACGAGCAGTACTTC
-,TRBV3-1/TRBV3-2,TRBJ2-1,-,CASSQESGYYNEQFF,TGTGCCAGCAGCCAAGAAAGCGGCTACTACAATGAGCAGTTCTTC
-,TRBV6-1,TRBJ1-1,-,CASSEAFDSPEAFF,TGTGCCAGCAGTGAAGCTTTCGATAGCCCTGAAGCTTTCTTT
-,TRBV6-5,TRBJ2-3,-,CASRVVPQDTQYF,TGTGCCAGCAGGGTTGTACCTCAGGATACGCAGTATTTT
-,TRBV6-2/TRBV6-3,TRBJ2-1,-,CASSPLLGFEQFF,TGTGCCAGCAGCCCCCTCCTAGGCTTTGAGCAGTTCTTC
TRBD1,TRBV7-9,TRBJ1-4,-,CASSSRQGNEKLFF,TGTGCCAGCAGCTCCAGACAGGGAAATGAAAAACTGTTTTTT
-,TRBV11-2,TRBJ1-2,-,CASSLDTYGYTF,TGTGCCAGCAGCTTAGACACCTATGGCTACACCTTC
-,TRBV6-5,TRBJ1-1,-,CASSSGGTEAFF,TGTGCCAGCAGCTCGGGAGGAACTGAAGCTTTCTTT
TRBD1,TRBV7-9,TRBJ1-1,-,CASSLADRGRAFF,TGTGCCAGCAGCTTAGCAGACAGGGGCAGAGCTTTCTTT
-,TRBV5-1,TRBJ2-7,-,CATLKIVSYEQYF,TGCGCCACCCTCAAGATTGTATCCTACGAGCAGTACTTC
TRBD2,TRBV10-3,TRBJ2-1,-,CAIKEGLAGGEQFF,TGTGCCATCAAGGAAGGACTAGCGGGAGGAGAGCAGTTCTTC
-,TRBV2,TRBJ1-2,once,CASSLSPNYGYTF,TGTGCCAGCTCCCTTTCACCCAACTATGGCTACACCTTC
-,TRBV7-3,TRBJ2-2,few,CASSPQPAGELFF,TGTGCCAGCAGCCCGCAGCCGGCCGGGGAGCTGTTTTTT
-,TRBV20-1,TRBJ1-1,-,CSARRGEAFF,TGCAGTGCTAGGAGAGGCGAAGCTTTCTTT
-,TRBV7-9,TRBJ2-2,few,CASSLSRPGTGELFF,TGTGCCAGCAGCTTAAGTCGTCCAGGCACCGGGGAGCTGTTTTTT